This TCR beta chain was profiled in a study of blood T cell repertoires in COVID-19. Study details: PBMCs, B-cell-depleted T cells, or T cells provided the cDNA or gDNA that made up the material.

Under the authors' procedure: Nucleated cell number was recorded as an estimate derived from reference gene primer amplification. Sequencing used immunoSEQ multiplex PCR; TCRdb keeps in-frame clones, though not all of them. V and J calls and clone size follow that table, whereas D and trimming were derived from the DNA. The table includes approximately 94,000 clones, around nine tenths detected once. The ends lost 7 bases at V and 5 bases at J; junction bases unmatched: 7. This CDR3 has 14 amino acids. CDR1 is KGHDR and CDR2 is SFDVKD in the germline V gene. The sample taken for sequencing was peripheral blood. This TCR was sampled from a woman aged 70-85 years with acute or convalescent COVID-19. This chain joins TRBV24-1 and TRBJ2-5; 9 bases fit TRBD2. The CDR3 region is CATRETSGRETQYF. CDR3 nucleotides: TGTGCCACCAGGGAGACTAGCGGAAGGGAGACCCAGTACTTC.